The T cell receptor (beta chain) described here comes from a study of T cells in Graves' hyperthyroidism and ophthalmopathy (dated by TCRdb to about 2019). A note on the overall study: Peripheral blood samples were taken at the time of initial diagnosis, prior to any treatment. To identify TCR V-J signatures that set the groups apart, the researchers used a discovery cohort of approximately 98 patients, made up of about 44 with Graves' ophthalmopathy and some 60 with stable Graves' hyperthyroidism. Whether ophthalmopathy could be predicted prospectively was tested in an independent validation cohort made up of about 18 hyperthyroidism patients plus 17 patients who later progressed to ophthalmopathy. For training and testing, the roughly 100 patients in the discovery cohort were randomly divided in a 7:3 ratio. Thyroid tissue and blood T-cell repertoires from six Graves' hyperthyroidism patients were also compared in the study. Following sampling, methimazole starting at 30 mg daily was given to hyperthyroidism patients, and high-dose intravenous methylprednisolone was given to ophthalmopathy patients. The paper describes TCR Vbeta CDR3 sequencing of about 140 peripheral blood samples, made up of under 50 ophthalmopathy patients, 70 to 80 hyperthyroidism patients and 17 progressor patients.

Ophthalmopathy patients had moderately to severely active disease, Clinical Activity Score of at least 3, NOSPECS grade of at least 4, and duration under 3 months. The study excluded patients with uncontrolled infections, other autoimmune diseases, pregnancy or lactation. Diagnoses were established on the basis of clinical symptoms, serum thyroxine and TRAb, thyroid ultrasound, and orbital computed tomography. PBMCs were separated from roughly 10 ml of fresh peripheral blood using Ficoll-Paque density gradient centrifugation. Trizol reagent was used to extract total RNA, and RNA quality was then checked on an Agilent 2100 Bioanalyzer. Inclusive of the bounding cysteine and phenylalanine, the CDR3 is 11 residues long. The read is trimmed to its CDR3 DNA, 33 bases read in frame from base 1. CDR1 and CDR2 (KGHSH, LQKENI) derive from the germline V gene. V lost 2 bases and J lost 12 bases; the stretch between them is 8 bases long.

Amplification of TCR beta CDR3 regions was carried out from RNA transcripts. The first round of RT-PCR for the TCR CDR3 was performed with the HTBI primer set and the Qiagen OneStep RT-PCR kit. The libraries were constructed in a second round of multiplex PCR and then size-selected and purified. The libraries were sequenced on an Illumina HiSeq2000 using paired-end 100 bp reads. The original pipeline was this. Raw data were processed with SOAPnuke, discarding reads with adapters, uncalled bases, mean Phred below 15, or no exact constant-primer or identifier match. COPE v1.2.5 was used to merge the high-quality paired reads, and each unique nucleotide sequence was defined as a clonotype. MiTCR v1.1 was used to align clonotypes to the IMGT TRBV, TRBD and TRBJ reference segments. The analysis included only V-J combinations with a frequency above 0.0001, which together covered 99.2% of the repertoires. A TCS score was defined as the ratio between F50 (clonal expansion) and ExV (chaos), using BLOSUM62-based TCRdist between CDR3 peptides within each V-J. Welch's t-statistics and random forest reduced roughly 530 V-J features to roughly 13, which were used in a naive Bayes classifier (R e1071). TCRdb handled the public reads itself, with Q25 trimming in fastp and clone calling in MiXCR, and kept productive beta chains. Every distinct CDR3 protein forms one entry, paired with its most common genes and DNA. TCRdb, not the authors, supplied the V and J calls. The sample table shows more than 500,000 distinct CDR3 sequences, and about 16% are seen once. Approximately 30% of the sample goes to the ten largest clones.

This clonotype has ten or more counts. Its cognate antigen has yet to be identified. It has no much larger one-base neighbor in the sample; base qualities were not kept. The paper's findings and limits, for the study overall: Most expanded thyroid clonotypes (frequency above 0.001) were also found in blood, which suggests that blood repertoires may mirror thyroid immune responses. A 13 V-J signature model separated ophthalmopathy from stable hyperthyroidism, with around 88% sensitivity and roughly 81% specificity in cross-validation and 80%/75% in testing. No statistical method was used to fix the sample size in advance, and group allocation was not hidden from the investigators. In validation, progression to ophthalmopathy was predicted by the model with 55% to 71% sensitivity and 72% to 80% specificity, a median of about 6 months before onset.

The clonotype originates from a woman aged 30 to 39 with Graves' ophthalmopathy. Sequencing input: blood. Recombination joined TRBV18 with TRBJ2-1; possibly the D gene is TRBD1, per 5 matching bases. The nucleotide sequence is given as TGTGCCAGCTCACCAGATAGGGGGCAGTTCTTC. This encodes CASSPDRGQFF.